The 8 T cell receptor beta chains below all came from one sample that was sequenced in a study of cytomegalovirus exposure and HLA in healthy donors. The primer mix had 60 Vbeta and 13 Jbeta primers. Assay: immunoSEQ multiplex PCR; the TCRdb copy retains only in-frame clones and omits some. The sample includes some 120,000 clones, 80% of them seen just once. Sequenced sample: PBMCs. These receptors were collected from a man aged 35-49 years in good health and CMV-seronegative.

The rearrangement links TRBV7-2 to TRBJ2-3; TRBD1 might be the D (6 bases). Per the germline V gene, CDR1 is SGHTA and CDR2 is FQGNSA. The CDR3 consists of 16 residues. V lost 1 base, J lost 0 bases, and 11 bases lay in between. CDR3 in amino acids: CASSLVGTTSTDTQYF. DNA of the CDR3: TGTGCCAGCAGCTTAGTTGGGACAACTAGCACAGATACGCAGTATTTT. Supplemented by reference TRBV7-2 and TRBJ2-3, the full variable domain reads GAGVSQSPSNKVTEKGKDVELRCDPISGHTALYWYRQSLGQGLEFLIYFQGNSAPDKSGLPSDRFSAERTGGSVSTLTIQRTQQEDSAVYLCASSLVGTTSTDTQYFGPGTRLTVL.

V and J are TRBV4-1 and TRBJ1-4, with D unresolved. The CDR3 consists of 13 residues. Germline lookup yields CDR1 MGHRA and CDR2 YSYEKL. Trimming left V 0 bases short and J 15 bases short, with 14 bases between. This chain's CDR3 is CASSQEVPYTVFF. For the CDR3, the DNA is TGCGCCAGCAGCCAAGAGGTCCCCTATACGGTGTTTTTT.

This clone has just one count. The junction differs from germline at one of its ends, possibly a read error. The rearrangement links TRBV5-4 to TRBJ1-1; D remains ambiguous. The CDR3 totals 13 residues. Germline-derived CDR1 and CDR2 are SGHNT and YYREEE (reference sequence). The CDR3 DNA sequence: TGTGCCAGCAGGGGCCCCATGAACACTGACGCTTTCTTT. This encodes CASRGPMNTDAFF.

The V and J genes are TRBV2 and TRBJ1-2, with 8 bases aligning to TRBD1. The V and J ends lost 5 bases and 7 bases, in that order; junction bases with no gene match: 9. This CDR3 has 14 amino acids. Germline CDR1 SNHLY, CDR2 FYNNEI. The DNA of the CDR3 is TGTGCCAGCAGTCCCACAGGGGGTACTACTGGCTACACCTTC. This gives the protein CASSPTGGTTGYTF. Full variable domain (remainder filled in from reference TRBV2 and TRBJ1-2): EPEVTQTPSHQVTQMGQEVILRCVPISNHLYFYWYRQILGQKVEFLVSFYNNEISEKSEIFDDQFSVERPDGSNFTLKIRSTKLEDSAMYFCASSPTGGTTGYTFGSGTRLTVV.

In DNA, the CDR3 is TGTGCCAGCAGCCAAGGACTAGCGGGAGAGGGGGAGACCCAGTACTTC. As protein: CASSQGLAGEGETQYF. V and J are TRBV7-9 and TRBJ2-5; the match to TRBD2 covers 13 bases. Per the germline V gene, CDR1 is SEHNR and CDR2 is FQNEAQ (reference sequence). V was pared by 5 bases and J by 5 bases, with 8 bases of the junction left unmatched. This CDR3 is 16 amino acids long.

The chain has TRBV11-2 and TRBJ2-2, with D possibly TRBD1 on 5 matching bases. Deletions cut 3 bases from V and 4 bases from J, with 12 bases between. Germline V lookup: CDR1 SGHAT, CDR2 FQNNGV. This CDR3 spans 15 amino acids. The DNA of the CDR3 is TGTGCCAGCAGCTTCTATAGGGGTGGCACCGGGGAGCTGTTTTTT. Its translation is CASSFYRGGTGELFF.

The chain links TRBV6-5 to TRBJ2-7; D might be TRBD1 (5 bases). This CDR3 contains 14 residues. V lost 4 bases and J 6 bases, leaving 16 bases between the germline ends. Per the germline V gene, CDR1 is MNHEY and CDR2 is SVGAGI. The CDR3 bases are TGTGCCAGCAGTTCTACCCTGGGGCGCGCCGAGCAGTACTTC. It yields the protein CASSSTLGRAEQYF.

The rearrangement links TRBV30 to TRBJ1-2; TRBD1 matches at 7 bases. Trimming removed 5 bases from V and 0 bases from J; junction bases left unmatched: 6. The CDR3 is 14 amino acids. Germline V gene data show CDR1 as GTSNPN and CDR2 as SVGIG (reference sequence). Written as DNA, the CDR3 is TGTGCCTGGGTGAACAGGGGAACTAACTATGGCTACACCTTC. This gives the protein CAWVNRGTNYGYTF.